This T cell receptor (beta chain) was sequenced during a study of Ad26.COV2.S vaccination and SARS-CoV-2 variants. Treatment meaning: roughly 20 received Ad26.COV2.S at low or high dose, single or two shots; about 5 received placebo; per-sample allocation not given. Sampling took place 63 days after the first vaccine or placebo injection. Repertoires were generated with immunoSEQ multiplex PCR, while TCRdb's copy carries only in-frame clones and drops some. The sample holds around 300,000 clones, 75% to 90% seen once. The sequenced sample was peripheral blood, obtained in a trial of Ad26.COV2.S vaccine versus placebo. The TCR was taken from a person aged 18-60 years who received the Ad26.COV2.S COVID-19 vaccine or a placebo.

In DNA, the CDR3 is TGTGCCATCAGTGAGTCCCGGGCGGAACCCCTCCACTTT. Protein: CAISESRAEPLHF. This chain joins TRBV10-3 and TRBJ1-6; D is unclear. V lost 0 bases, J lost 12 bases, and 9 bases lay in between. This CDR3 region has 13 residues. The germline gives CDR1 ENHRY, CDR2 SYGVKD.